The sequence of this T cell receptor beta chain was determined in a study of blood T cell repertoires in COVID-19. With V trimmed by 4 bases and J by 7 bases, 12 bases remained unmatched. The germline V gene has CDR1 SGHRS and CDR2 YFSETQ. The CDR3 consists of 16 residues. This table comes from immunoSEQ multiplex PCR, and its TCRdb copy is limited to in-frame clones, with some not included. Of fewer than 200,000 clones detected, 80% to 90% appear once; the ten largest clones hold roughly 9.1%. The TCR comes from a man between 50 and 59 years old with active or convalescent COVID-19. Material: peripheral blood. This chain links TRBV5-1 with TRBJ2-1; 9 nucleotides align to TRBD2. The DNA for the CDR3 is TGCGCCAGCAGCCCGGCGGGGGGGAGTCTGAGAAATGAGCAGTTCTTC. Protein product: CASSPAGGSLRNEQFF.